Listed below are T cell receptor beta chains from one sample, sequenced in a study of blood T cell repertoires in COVID-19. TCRdb's table, derived via immunoSEQ multiplex PCR, lists solely in-frame clones and lacks some. The sample carries about 160,000 clones, roughly nine tenths recorded once. Sequenced input: PBMCs or T cells enriched from blood (not recorded which). The source of these receptors is a woman aged 50 to 60 who had recovered from COVID-19. CDR3s include the opening cysteine and the closing phenylalanine or tryptophan. The order of the fields is CDR3 protein, CDR3 DNA, V gene, J gene, clone size, D gene. A D gene is named only where the DNA matches it firmly. Clone sizes are given selectively: once, few, many, or a class where the clone is expanded.

CASSLDNHEQYF	TGTGCCAGCAGTCTGGACAATCACGAGCAGTACTTC	TRBV11-3	TRBJ2-7	-	-
CATSSGQGGDTIYF	TGTGCCACCAGCAGCGGACAGGGTGGGGACACCATATATTTT	TRBV15	TRBJ1-3	-	TRBD1
CASIRDSYNEQFF	TGTGCCAGCATCCGGGACTCCTACAATGAGCAGTTCTTC	TRBV7-9	TRBJ2-1	few	-
CASSSRTGGLNTEAFF	TGTGCCAGCAGCTCTAGGACAGGGGGACTGAACACTGAAGCTTTCTTT	TRBV5-6	TRBJ1-1	-	TRBD1
CASSLGGLWNTGELFF	TGTGCCAGCAGCTTAGGAGGACTCTGGAACACCGGGGAGCTGTTTTTT	TRBV11-2	TRBJ2-2	-	-
CASSRDDRGYRYF	TGTGCCAGCAGTCGCGATGACAGGGGCTACAGATACTTC	TRBV27	TRBJ2-7	-	TRBD1
CASSYLLAGVYNEQFF	TGTGCCAGCAGTTACCTCTTAGCGGGAGTGTACAATGAGCAGTTCTTC	TRBV6-5	TRBJ2-1	once	TRBD2
CASSLYRAYEQYF	TGTGCCAGCAGCCTGTACAGGGCCTACGAGCAGTACTTC	TRBV11-2	TRBJ2-7	-	-
CASNSRRVGKQGAETEAFF	TGTGCCAGTAACTCCAGGAGAGTGGGGAAACAGGGGGCGGAGACTGAAGCTTTCTTT	TRBV19	TRBJ1-1	-	TRBD1
CAISESGDYEQYF	TGTGCCATCAGTGAGTCGGGAGACTACGAGCAGTACTTC	TRBV10-3	TRBJ2-7	-	-
CASSLVVGRNTEAFF	TGCGCCAGCAGCTTGGTGGTGGGGCGGAACACTGAAGCTTTCTTT	TRBV5-1	TRBJ1-1	-	-
CASNRGGLNYGYTF	TGTGCCAGCAACAGGGGTGGTTTGAACTATGGCTACACCTTC	TRBV27	TRBJ1-2	-	TRBD1
CASSPWGQGPIYEQYF	TGCGCCAGCAGCCCCTGGGGACAGGGGCCCATCTACGAGCAGTACTTC	TRBV23-1	TRBJ2-7	-	TRBD1
CATSRERQGGSDLYSNQPQHF	TGTGCCACCAGCAGAGAAAGACAGGGTGGATCTGATCTTTATAGCAATCAGCCCCAGCATTTT	TRBV15	TRBJ1-5	-	TRBD1
CASSLAGGRKYNEQFF	TGTGCCAGCAGCTTAGCGGGAGGGCGTAAGTACAATGAGCAGTTCTTC	TRBV7-9	TRBJ2-1	-	TRBD2
CASSPSRDTEAFF	TGTGCCAGCTCACCATCCAGGGACACTGAAGCTTTCTTT	TRBV18	TRBJ1-1	-	-
CASSLDRGLMNTEAFF	TGTGCCAGCAGCCTGGACAGGGGGCTCATGAACACTGAAGCTTTCTTT	TRBV13	TRBJ1-1	-	TRBD1
CASSFTGYQETQYF	TGTGCCAGCAGTTTTACAGGGTACCAAGAGACCCAGTACTTC	TRBV6-2/TRBV6-3	TRBJ2-5	-	-
CASSTTGDGANTIYF	TGTGCCAGCAGTACAACAGGAGACGGAGCGAACACCATATATTTT	TRBV28	TRBJ1-3	-	-
CASSGNARVAEAFF	TGTGCCAGCAGTGGAAACGCGCGGGTGGCTGAAGCTTTCTTT	TRBV2	TRBJ1-1	-	-
CASSRSGAGGPFF	TGTGCCAGCAGCCGCTCGGGGGCAGGGGGTCCCTTCTTC	TRBV5-4	TRBJ2-1	-	-
CASSEGGPTAKNIQYF	TGTGCCAGCAGTGAAGGGGGCCCGACGGCCAAAAACATTCAGTACTTC	TRBV6-1	TRBJ2-4	few	-
CASSHKGQGVYGYTF	TGTGCCAGCAGTCATAAGGGACAGGGGGTCTATGGCTACACCTTC	TRBV5-4	TRBJ1-2	-	TRBD1
CASSLARGQGVSPLHF	TGTGCCAGCAGCTTAGCGCGGGGACAGGGAGTCTCACCCCTCCACTTT	TRBV7-6	TRBJ1-6	few	TRBD1
CASSDRFNTEAFF	TGTGCCAGTAGTGACAGATTTAACACTGAAGCTTTCTTT	TRBV19	TRBJ1-1	-	-
CASSLGLEGEQFF	TGCGCCAGCAGCTTGGGACTAGAGGGTGAGCAGTTCTTC	TRBV5-1	TRBJ2-1	-	-
CASGRTGEHNEQFF	TGTGCCAGCGGACGGACAGGAGAGCACAATGAGCAGTTCTTC	TRBV27	TRBJ2-1	-	TRBD1
CAISGGENSPLHF	TGTGCCATCAGCGGGGGAGAAAATTCACCCCTCCACTTT	TRBV10-3	TRBJ1-6	-	-
CASSRQGWETQYF	TGTGCCAGCAGTAGACAGGGGTGGGAGACCCAGTACTTC	TRBV3-1/TRBV3-2	TRBJ2-5	-	TRBD1
CASAGTWFYNEQFF	TGTGCCAGCGCCGGGACTTGGTTCTACAATGAGCAGTTCTTC	TRBV2	TRBJ2-1	-	-
CASRGAGEGAQYF	TGTGCCAGCAGGGGAGCGGGAGAGGGGGCCCAGTACTTC	TRBV6-5	TRBJ2-5	-	TRBD2
CASSIGTGTWANVLTF	TGTGCCAGTAGTATAGGGACAGGGACATGGGCCAACGTCCTGACTTTC	TRBV19	TRBJ2-6	-	TRBD1
CATSSGQGQPQHF	TGTGCCACCAGCAGTGGACAGGGCCAGCCCCAGCATTTT	TRBV15	TRBJ1-5	-	TRBD1
CASSLIMNTEAFF	TGTGCCAGCAGCCTTATAATGAACACTGAAGCTTTCTTT	TRBV6-2/TRBV6-3	TRBJ1-1	-	-
CASSPPGYSGRAFF	TGTGCCAGCAGTCCCCCGGGCTATTCAGGGCGGGCTTTCTTT	TRBV2	TRBJ1-1	-	-
CASGGQGRAEAFF	TGTGCCAGCGGGGGACAGGGAAGGGCTGAAGCTTTCTTT	TRBV2	TRBJ1-1	-	TRBD1
CASSPGGLMNTEAFF	TGTGCCAGCTCACCCGGGGGGCTCATGAACACTGAAGCTTTCTTT	TRBV18	TRBJ1-1	-	-
CATSRKTGFSNQPQHF	TGTGCCACCAGCAGAAAAACAGGGTTCAGCAATCAGCCCCAGCATTTT	TRBV15	TRBJ1-5	-	-
CSARTGTGNTIYF	TGCAGCGCAAGGACAGGGACTGGAAACACCATATATTTT	TRBV29-1	TRBJ1-3	few	TRBD1
CASSLSGGDTQYF	TGTGCCAGCAGTTTATCGGGGGGAGATACGCAGTATTTT	TRBV27	TRBJ2-3	-	-
CASGVGDSIEWTQYF	TGTGCCAGCGGAGTAGGGGACTCCATTGAGTGGACCCAGTACTTC	TRBV6-4	TRBJ2-5	-	-
CASSPLKTGFPYEQYF	TGTGCCAGCTCACCACTAAAGACAGGGTTTCCCTACGAGCAGTACTTC	TRBV18	TRBJ2-7	-	TRBD1
CASSYSGAYEQYF	TGTGCCAGCAGTTACTCGGGGGCTTACGAGCAGTACTTC	TRBV6-5	TRBJ2-7	-	-
CASSTRGLVFEQYF	TGTGCCAGCAGTACCCGGGGACTAGTTTTCGAGCAGTACTTC	TRBV27	TRBJ2-7	-	TRBD2
CASTYRGSNQPQHF	TGTGCCAGCACCTACAGGGGTAGCAATCAGCCCCAGCATTTT	TRBV6-5	TRBJ1-5	-	TRBD1
CASSLMAVEETQYF	TGTGCCAGCAGCTTGATGGCGGTGGAAGAGACCCAGTACTTC	TRBV5-4	TRBJ2-5	-	-
CASSSGTALNTGELFF	TGTGCCAGCAGTTCCGGGACAGCACTGAACACCGGGGAGCTGTTTTTT	TRBV27	TRBJ2-2	-	TRBD1
CASSYSKLNYGYTF	TGTGCCAGCAGTTACTCGAAGCTTAACTATGGCTACACCTTC	TRBV6-5	TRBJ1-2	-	-
CASTLPGGTYEQYF	TGTGCCAGCACCCTACCAGGGGGAACCTACGAGCAGTACTTC	TRBV6-5	TRBJ2-7	-	TRBD1
CASRELRGGTEAFF	TGTGCCAGCAGGGAACTCAGGGGCGGAACTGAAGCTTTCTTT	TRBV2	TRBJ1-1	-	-
CASSPRQGRQPQHF	TGTGCCAGCAGCCCCCGACAGGGAAGGCAGCCCCAGCATTTT	TRBV7-2	TRBJ1-5	-	TRBD1
CASSTHRNTEAFF	TGTGCCAGTAGTACACACAGGAACACTGAAGCTTTCTTT	TRBV19	TRBJ1-1	-	-
CASGQRVRETQYF	TGTGCCAGCGGCCAGAGGGTAAGAGAGACCCAGTACTTC	TRBV25-1	TRBJ2-5	-	-
CASTGGSYYNEQFF	TGTGCCAGTACGGGCGGGAGCTACTACAATGAGCAGTTCTTC	TRBV19	TRBJ2-1	-	TRBD2
CASSLRAGGRTDTQYF	TGTGCCAGCAGCTTACGGGCGGGAGGTAGGACAGATACGCAGTATTTT	TRBV7-2	TRBJ2-3	-	TRBD2